The 28 T cell receptor beta chains given below trace back to one sample, sequenced in a study of CD8 T cells in ankylosing spondylitis (TCRdb year 2017). Their recognized antigens are unknown. The library came from 5' RACE. Sequencing was carried out with an Illumina HiSeq 2500. TCRdb reworked the public reads: Q25 trimming with fastp, MiXCR clone assembly, productive beta chains retained. When rows share a CDR3 protein, they turn into one entry using the most common DNA and genes. For this sample there are 220,000 or so distinct CDR3 sequences; 15% to 20% appear just once. 40% to 50% of the sample lies in the top ten. Study-level results and caveats: A TCR beta motif made up of eight highly homologous amino acid variants appeared to be characteristic of blood from ankylosing spondylitis patients.

The specimen sequenced was blood, either unsorted or a sorted T cell fraction (not recorded which). All receptors derive from a male donor with ankylosing spondylitis.

This clonotype was detected a few times. The chain links TRBV12-3 or TRBV12-4 to TRBJ2-7, with TRBD2 matching 7 bases. The V segment lost 5 bases and the J segment 6 bases; nucleotides outside the gene matches: 7. CDR3 size: 13 residues. In nucleotides, the CDR3 is TGTGCCAGCAGTCCCGGCCCTAGCGGCGAGCAGTACTTC. Amino acid sequence: CASSPGPSGEQYF.

This clonotype was found a few times. The chain has TRBV27 and TRBJ2-7; D not resolved. Per germline, CDR1 MNHEY and CDR2 SMNVEV (reference sequence). V was cut by 2 bases and J by 5 bases, with 10 bases left in between. The CDR3 is made up of 13 amino acids. This CDR3 reads CASSLGPRNEQYF. Written as DNA, the CDR3 is TGTGCCAGCAGTTTAGGCCCCCGAAACGAGCAGTACTTC.

The chain carries TRBV20-1 and TRBJ2-1, with TRBD2 identical over 11 bases. V lost 2 bases and J lost 6; bases outside the gene matches: 3. Per the germline V gene, CDR1 is DFQATT and CDR2 is SNEGSKA (reference sequence). CDR3 size: 14 residues. The CDR3 region has the DNA TGCAGTGCTAGATCTCTAGCGGGGGGCAATGAGCAGTTCTTC. This sequence encodes CSARSLAGGNEQFF.

This clonotype has just a few counts. This chain connects TRBV28 to TRBJ2-5; 9 nucleotides match TRBD1. The V gene end was trimmed by 8 bases and the J gene end by 3 bases; junction bases not matched to a gene: 10. The CDR3 totals 15 residues. Germline V gives CDR1 MDHEN, CDR2 SYDVKM. This chain's CDR3 is CASLTRRDREETQYF. CDR3 DNA sequence: TGTGCCAGCCTTACTCGGCGGGACAGGGAAGAGACCCAGTACTTC.

V and J are TRBV12-3 or TRBV12-4 and TRBJ2-2; 11 bases are a match to TRBD1. The CDR3 has 14 amino acids. V gave up 7 bases and J gave up 6 bases; unmatched junction bases: 4. The CDR3: CASIGTGGAGELFF. The CDR3 nucleotides are TGTGCCAGCATCGGGACAGGGGGGGCCGGGGAGCTGTTTTTT.

J is TRBJ1-5 and V is TRBV24-1; D is ambiguous. There are 13 residues in the CDR3. Trimming shortened V by 3 bases and J by 4 bases, and 6 bases separated the two germline ends. CDR1 KGHDR and CDR2 SFDVKD come from the germline V gene. CDR3 in amino acids: CATSDERNQPQHF. CDR3 nucleotide sequence: TGTGCCACCAGTGATGAGCGGAATCAGCCCCAGCATTTT.

This clonotype was detected a few times. The chain joins TRBV28 to TRBJ1-1, with no clear D. This CDR3 contains 15 residues. Looked up from germline, CDR1 is MDHEN and CDR2 is SYDVKM. Trimming removed 1 base from V and 1 base from J, with 10 bases in between. The CDR3 DNA reads as TGTGCCAGCAGTTTATTGGCAGGCGGGAACACTGAAGCTTTCTTT. Protein sequence: CASSLLAGGNTEAFF. Based on the CDR3 plus reference TRBV28 and TRBJ1-1, the full variable domain is DVKVTQSSRYLVKRTGEKVFLECVQDMDHENMFWYRQDPGLGLRLIYFSYDVKMKEKGDIPEGYSVSREKKERFSLILESASTNQTSMYLCASSLLAGGNTEAFFGQGTRLTVV.

The J gene is TRBJ2-2, the V gene TRBV7-9, with 8 bases fitting TRBD1. The V and J ends lost 1 base and 6 bases, in that order; junction bases with no gene match: 7. The CDR3 totals 16 residues. From germline, CDR1 is SEHNR and CDR2 FQNEAQ (reference sequence). The CDR3 nucleotides read TGTGCCAGCAGCTTAGTGCCGGACAGGGACGCCGGGGAGCTGTTTTTT. Its protein product is CASSLVPDRDAGELFF.

This clonotype was seen a few times. The genes are TRBV27 and TRBJ2-7; D possibly corresponds to TRBD1 (6 bases). Germline V gives CDR1 MNHEY, CDR2 SMNVEV (reference sequence). This CDR3 is built from 14 residues. The V gene lost 6 bases and the J gene lost 5 bases, with 17 bases spanning the gap. CDR3 amino acids: CASRGSGGPNEQYF. CDR3 sequence (DNA): TGTGCCAGCAGAGGAAGTGGGGGCCCCAACGAGCAGTACTTC.

The J gene is TRBJ2-5, the V gene TRBV7-2; 9 bases are shared with TRBD2. J gave up 2 bases and V 4 bases, and 2 bases lay outside the gene matches. The CDR3 loop spans 14 amino acids. From germline, CDR1 is SGHTA and CDR2 FQGNSA. CDR3 in DNA: TGTGCCAGCAGCTCTAGCGGGGAACAAGAGACCCAGTACTTC. As protein: CASSSSGEQETQYF.

The V gene is TRBV6-2 or TRBV6-3, the J gene TRBJ2-5, with D possibly matching TRBD2 (6 bases). V shed 1 base and J shed 3 bases, with 15 bases lying between them. Germline V CDR1 and CDR2: MNHEY, SVGEGT. The CDR3 consists of 16 residues. As DNA, the CDR3 is TGTGCCAGCAGTTACTGGGACTGGGCGGGTAAAGAGACCCAGTACTTC. Translating gives CASSYWDWAGKETQYF.

The chain uses TRBV7-2 and TRBJ2-1, with 10 nucleotides matching TRBD1. The V gene end was trimmed by 7 bases and the J gene end by 2 bases; junction bases not matched to a gene: 8. Germline CDR1 reads SGHTA; CDR2 reads FQGNSA. The CDR3 spans 16 residues. The CDR3 DNA reads TGTGCCAGCACTCCTGGGGGACAGGGGACCTACAATGAGCAGTTCTTC. It encodes CASTPGGQGTYNEQFF.

The DNA for the CDR3 is TGTGCCAGCAGTGCAGACTCACAGACCCAGTACTTC. Translated, it gives CASSADSQTQYF. J is TRBJ2-5 and V is TRBV12-3 or TRBV12-4; no firm D call. V was shortened by 5 bases and J by 6 bases, with 10 bases between the two germline ends. This CDR3 comprises 12 residues.

The chain has TRBV12-3 or TRBV12-4 and TRBJ2-7; 7 bases line up with TRBD1. The CDR3 is made up of 15 amino acids. The V gene end was trimmed by 2 bases and the J gene end by 3 bases; junction bases not matched to a gene: 7. CDR3 loop: CASSLYPQGNYEQYF. For the CDR3, the DNA is TGTGCCAGCAGTTTATACCCACAGGGGAACTACGAGCAGTACTTC.

A few counts support this clonotype. The CDR3 loop reads CASSFVAGSSPSEKLFF. CDR3 DNA: TGTGCCAGCAGTTTCGTGGCAGGGAGTAGCCCCAGTGAAAAACTGTTTTTT. The chain combines TRBV12-3 or TRBV12-4 with TRBJ1-4, with a tentative D call TRBD1 (5 bases). CDR3 length equals 17 residues. Trimming took off 3 bases at V and 7 bases at J, with 21 bases between the two ends.

The chain joins TRBV11-2 to TRBJ2-3; D might be TRBD1 or TRBD2, each matching 5 bases. The CDR3 spans 13 residues. V was pared by 6 bases and J by 3 bases, with 10 bases between. Per the germline V gene, CDR1 is SGHAT and CDR2 is FQNNGV. CDR3 protein: CASRGEMTDTQYF. The DNA of the CDR3 is TGTGCCAGCAGGGGGGAAATGACAGATACGCAGTATTTT.

In this sample, this clonotype turned up a few times. The chain links TRBV6-2 or TRBV6-3 to TRBJ2-2; D remains ambiguous. Germline V gives CDR1 MNHEY, CDR2 SVGEGT. The length of the CDR3 is 15 residues. The ends were cut back, 11 bases at V and 7 bases at J, with 23 bases in the middle. In nucleotides, the CDR3 is TGTGCCCCAGCAACTTACCGACCGTACGGCGGGGAGCTGTTTTTT. It encodes CAPATYRPYGGELFF.

This clonotype was seen a few times. This chain uses TRBV4-2 with TRBJ2-2, with 7 bases matching TRBD2. The CDR3 consists of 19 residues. The V gene end was trimmed by 0 bases and the J gene end by 1 base; junction bases not matched to a gene: 11. Germline CDR1 and CDR2: LGHNA and YNFKEQ. The chain's CDR3 is CASSQDGWRGGENTGELFF. The DNA of the CDR3 is TGTGCCAGCAGCCAAGACGGTTGGCGCGGGGGAGAGAACACCGGGGAGCTGTTTTTT.

J is TRBJ1-5 and V is TRBV7-8; unclear D gene. Trimming removed 4 bases at V and 5 bases at J, with 6 bases between. CDR1 and CDR2 from the germline V gene are SGHVS and FQNEAQ. The CDR3 runs 12 residues. The CDR3: CASSSEDQPQHF. The CDR3 nucleotides read TGTGCCAGCAGCTCCGAAGATCAGCCCCAGCATTTT. The full variable domain, completed using reference TRBV7-8 and TRBJ1-5, is GAGVSQSPRYKVAKRGQDVALRCDPISGHVSLFWYQQALGQGPEFLTYFQNEAQLDKSGLPSDRFFAERPEGSVSTLKIQRTQQEDSAVYLCASSSEDQPQHFGDGTRLSIL.

This clonotype was seen a few times. The V gene is TRBV24-1, the J gene TRBJ2-1; D ambiguous. This CDR3 spans 14 amino acids. Trimming shortened V by 4 bases and J by 0 bases, and 6 bases separated the two germline ends. CDR1 and CDR2 (germline): KGHDR, SFDVKD. The CDR3, as DNA: TGTGCCACCAGTGACCCTTACTCCTACAATGAGCAGTTCTTC. This sequence encodes CATSDPYSYNEQFF.

The rearrangement uses TRBV29-1 and TRBJ1-2, with D maybe TRBD1 (5 bases). Looked up from germline, CDR1 is SQVTM and CDR2 is ANQGSEA. There are 16 residues in the CDR3. Trimming pared 1 base from V and 2 bases from J, leaving 17 bases between. The CDR3 reads CSVEGMRQPLNYGYTF. CDR3 nucleotides: TGCAGCGTTGAAGGGATGAGACAGCCGTTAAACTATGGCTACACCTTC.

This clonotype was seen only a few times. This chain uses TRBV3-1 with TRBJ2-7, with D unclear. The CDR3 sequence is 13 residues long. Germline loops: CDR1 LGHDT, CDR2 YNNKEL (reference sequence). The V end lost 3 bases, the J end lost 3 bases, and 9 bases lay between the germline ends. CDR3 bases: TGTGCCAGCAGCCAGATCTCGGGCTACGAGCAGTACTTC. This translates into CASSQISGYEQYF.

The table lists this clonotype with many counts. The chain has TRBV12-3 or TRBV12-4 and TRBJ1-1; D is perhaps TRBD1 (5 bases). The CDR3 extends over 15 amino acids. V gave up 2 bases and J gave up 5 bases, with 15 bases separating them. The chain's CDR3 is CASSLTLGEGTEAFF. CDR3 in DNA: TGTGCCAGCAGTTTAACCCTTGGGGAGGGGACTGAAGCTTTCTTT.

This clonotype was picked up a small number of times. The rearrangement uses TRBV6-2 or TRBV6-3 and TRBJ2-7; D gene ambiguous. This CDR3 is built from 12 residues. Trimming left V 5 bases short and J 6 bases short, with 11 bases between. Germline CDR1 reads MNHEY; CDR2 reads SVGEGT. The CDR3 loop is CASSRPSTEQYF. The CDR3 DNA reads as TGTGCCAGCAGTAGGCCCTCCACCGAGCAGTACTTC.

A few counts support this clonotype. CDR3 in amino acids: CATSDGTGVHTGELFF. CDR3 coding DNA: TGTGCCACCAGTGACGGGACAGGGGTACATACCGGGGAGCTGTTTTTT. The V call is TRBV24-1, the J call TRBJ2-2; 10 bases agree with TRBD1. V lost 4 bases and J lost 5; bases outside the gene matches: 6. Germline V gene lookup returns CDR1 KGHDR and CDR2 SFDVKD. CDR3 size: 16 residues.

The chain carries TRBV7-8 and TRBJ1-6; 9 nucleotides match TRBD1. CDR1 is SGHVS, CDR2 FQNEAQ, per germline. Germline trimming cut 3 bases from V and 1 base from J; bases unmatched to any gene: 4. The CDR3 consists of 17 residues. CDR3 in amino acids: CASSLRTGVSYNSPLHF. In DNA, the CDR3 is TGTGCCAGCAGCTTGCGGACAGGGGTGTCCTATAATTCACCCCTCCACTTT.

The table lists this clonotype with a few counts. CDR3 coding DNA: TGTGCCAGCAGGGAAACAGGGGACGGAAACACCATATATTTT. Amino acid sequence: CASRETGDGNTIYF. This sequence joins TRBV12-3 or TRBV12-4 and TRBJ1-3; 7 bases align to TRBD1. J lost 4 bases, V lost 6 bases, and 6 bases had no gene match. The CDR3 is 14 amino acids.

In this sample, this clonotype turned up a few times. This chain links TRBV7-6 with TRBJ2-2; 7 bases are shared with TRBD2. The CDR3 consists of 16 residues. V lost 5 bases and J lost 0; bases outside the gene matches: 6. Germline lookup yields CDR1 SGHVS and CDR2 FNYEAQ. The CDR3 sequence is CASSRSGLANTGELFF. CDR3 in DNA: TGTGCCAGCAGCCGATCCGGACTAGCGAACACCGGGGAGCTGTTTTTT.